This T cell receptor beta chain was sequenced in a study of human T cells and chemical hapten exposure. In the study overall: Mostly female, the patients presented with alopecia areata, totalis or universalis. Minor volume differences among pooled libraries chiefly drove per-sample TCR yield variation.

Stated time point: patch test 2, 6 weeks after DPC sensitization. Treatment given: therapeutic diphenylcyclopropenone sensitization with weekly scalp DPC. From germline, CDR1 is SGHRS and CDR2 YFSETQ. The CDR3 loop spans 14 amino acids. Trimming pared 9 bases from V and 0 bases from J, leaving 14 bases between. TCRdb re-called the RACE reads with MiXCR, one entry per CDR3 protein. The sample has just over 40,000 distinct CDR3 sequences, approximately 3.4% seen once. This clonotype was observed at least ten times. The genes are TRBV5-1 and TRBJ2-3, with D tentatively TRBD1 (6 bases). The sequencing here drew on whole blood, taken in connection with sensitization to the hapten diphenylcyclopropenone (DPC). This sequence originates from a man aged 35 to 55 with alopecia areata. Some clones in this sample may be carry-over from other donors' samples. The CDR3 bases are TGCGCCACTCGAACAGGGCCCAGCACAGATACGCAGTATTTT. Encoded protein: CATRTGPSTDTQYF.